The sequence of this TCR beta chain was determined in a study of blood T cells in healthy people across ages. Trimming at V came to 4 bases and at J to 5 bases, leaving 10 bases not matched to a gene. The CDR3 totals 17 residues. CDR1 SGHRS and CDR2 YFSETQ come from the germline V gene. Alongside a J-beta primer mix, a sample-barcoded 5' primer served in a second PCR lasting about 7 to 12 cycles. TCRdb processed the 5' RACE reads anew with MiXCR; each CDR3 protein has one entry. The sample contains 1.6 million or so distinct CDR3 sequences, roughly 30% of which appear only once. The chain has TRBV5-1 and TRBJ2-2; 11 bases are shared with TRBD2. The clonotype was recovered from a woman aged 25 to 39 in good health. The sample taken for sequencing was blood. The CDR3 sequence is CASSPPTSGVRTGELFF. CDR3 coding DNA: TGCGCCAGCAGCCCGCCGACTAGCGGGGTCCGGACCGGGGAGCTGTTTTTT.